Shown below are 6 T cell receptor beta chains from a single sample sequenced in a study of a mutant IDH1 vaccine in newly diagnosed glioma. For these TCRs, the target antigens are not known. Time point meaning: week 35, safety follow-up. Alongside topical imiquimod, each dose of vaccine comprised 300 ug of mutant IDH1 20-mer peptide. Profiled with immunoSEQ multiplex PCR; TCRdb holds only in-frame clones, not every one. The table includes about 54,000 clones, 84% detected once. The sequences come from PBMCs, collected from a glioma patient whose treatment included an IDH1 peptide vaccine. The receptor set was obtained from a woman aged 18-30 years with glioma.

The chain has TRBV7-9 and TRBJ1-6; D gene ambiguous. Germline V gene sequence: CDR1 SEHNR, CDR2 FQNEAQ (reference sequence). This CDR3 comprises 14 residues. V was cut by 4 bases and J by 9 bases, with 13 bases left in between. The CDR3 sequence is CASSYPYEGSPLHF. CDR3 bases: TGTGCCAGCAGCTACCCATATGAGGGTTCACCCCTCCACTTT.

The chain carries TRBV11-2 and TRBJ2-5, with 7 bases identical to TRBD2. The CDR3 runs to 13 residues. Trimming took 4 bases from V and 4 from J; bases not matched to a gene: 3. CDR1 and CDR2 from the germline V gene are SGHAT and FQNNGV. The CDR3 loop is CASSWLAVETQYF. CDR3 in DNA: TGTGCCAGCAGCTGGCTAGCGGTAGAGACCCAGTACTTC.

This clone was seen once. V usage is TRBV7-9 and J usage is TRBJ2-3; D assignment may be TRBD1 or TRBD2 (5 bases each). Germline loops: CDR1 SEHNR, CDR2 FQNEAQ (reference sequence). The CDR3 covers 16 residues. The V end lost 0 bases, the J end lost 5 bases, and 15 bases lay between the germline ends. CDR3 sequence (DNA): TGTGCCAGCAGCTTAGCGAGTATTCGGGACGGAGATACGCAGTATTTT. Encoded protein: CASSLASIRDGDTQYF.

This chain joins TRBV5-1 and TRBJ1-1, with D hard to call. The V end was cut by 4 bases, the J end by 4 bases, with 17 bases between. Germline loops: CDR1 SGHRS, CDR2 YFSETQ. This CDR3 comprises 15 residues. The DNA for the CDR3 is TGCGCCAGCAGCCCGAACTTATATCGGACCACTGAAGCTTTCTTT. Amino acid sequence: CASSPNLYRTTEAFF. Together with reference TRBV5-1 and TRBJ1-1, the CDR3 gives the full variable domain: KAGVTQTPRYLIKTRGQQVTLSCSPISGHRSVSWYQQTPGQGLQFLFEYFSETQRNKGNFPGRFSGRQFSNSRSEMNVSTLELGDSALYLCASSPNLYRTTEAFFGQGTRLTVV.

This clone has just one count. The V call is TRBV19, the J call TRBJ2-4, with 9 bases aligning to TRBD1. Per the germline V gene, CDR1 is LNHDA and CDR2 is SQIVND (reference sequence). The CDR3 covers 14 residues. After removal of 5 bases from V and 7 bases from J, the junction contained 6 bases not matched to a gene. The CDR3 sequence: CASSRRQGENIQYF. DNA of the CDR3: TGTGCCAGTAGTCGACGACAGGGGGAGAACATTCAGTACTTC.

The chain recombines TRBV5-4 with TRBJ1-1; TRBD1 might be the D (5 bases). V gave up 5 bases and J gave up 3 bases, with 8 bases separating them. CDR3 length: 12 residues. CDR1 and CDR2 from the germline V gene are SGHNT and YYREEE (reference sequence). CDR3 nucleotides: TGTGCCAGCAGTCGAGGGGACACTGAAGCTTTCTTT. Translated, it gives CASSRGDTEAFF. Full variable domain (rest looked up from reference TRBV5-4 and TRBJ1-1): ETGVTQSPTHLIKTRGQQVTLRCSSQSGHNTVSWYQQALGQGPQFIFQYYREEENGRGNFPPRFSGLQFPNYSSELNVNALELDDSALYLCASSRGDTEAFFGQGTRLTVV.